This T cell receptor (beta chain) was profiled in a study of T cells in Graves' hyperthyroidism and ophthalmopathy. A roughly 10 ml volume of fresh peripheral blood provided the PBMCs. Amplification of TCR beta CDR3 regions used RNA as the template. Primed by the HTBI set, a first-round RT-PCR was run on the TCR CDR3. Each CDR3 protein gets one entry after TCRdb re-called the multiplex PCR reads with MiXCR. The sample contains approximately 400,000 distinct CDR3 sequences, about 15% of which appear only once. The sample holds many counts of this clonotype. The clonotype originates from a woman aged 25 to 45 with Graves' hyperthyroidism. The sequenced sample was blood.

DNA of the CDR3: TGTGCCAGCAGCCATTTGTCCGGGGACTATGGCTACACCTTC. Protein sequence: CASSHLSGDYGYTF. The gene calls are TRBV3-1 and TRBJ1-2, with D unresolved. The germline gives CDR1 LGHDT, CDR2 YNNKEL (reference sequence). Trimming removed 3 bases at V and 3 bases at J, with 11 bases between. The CDR3 totals 14 residues.